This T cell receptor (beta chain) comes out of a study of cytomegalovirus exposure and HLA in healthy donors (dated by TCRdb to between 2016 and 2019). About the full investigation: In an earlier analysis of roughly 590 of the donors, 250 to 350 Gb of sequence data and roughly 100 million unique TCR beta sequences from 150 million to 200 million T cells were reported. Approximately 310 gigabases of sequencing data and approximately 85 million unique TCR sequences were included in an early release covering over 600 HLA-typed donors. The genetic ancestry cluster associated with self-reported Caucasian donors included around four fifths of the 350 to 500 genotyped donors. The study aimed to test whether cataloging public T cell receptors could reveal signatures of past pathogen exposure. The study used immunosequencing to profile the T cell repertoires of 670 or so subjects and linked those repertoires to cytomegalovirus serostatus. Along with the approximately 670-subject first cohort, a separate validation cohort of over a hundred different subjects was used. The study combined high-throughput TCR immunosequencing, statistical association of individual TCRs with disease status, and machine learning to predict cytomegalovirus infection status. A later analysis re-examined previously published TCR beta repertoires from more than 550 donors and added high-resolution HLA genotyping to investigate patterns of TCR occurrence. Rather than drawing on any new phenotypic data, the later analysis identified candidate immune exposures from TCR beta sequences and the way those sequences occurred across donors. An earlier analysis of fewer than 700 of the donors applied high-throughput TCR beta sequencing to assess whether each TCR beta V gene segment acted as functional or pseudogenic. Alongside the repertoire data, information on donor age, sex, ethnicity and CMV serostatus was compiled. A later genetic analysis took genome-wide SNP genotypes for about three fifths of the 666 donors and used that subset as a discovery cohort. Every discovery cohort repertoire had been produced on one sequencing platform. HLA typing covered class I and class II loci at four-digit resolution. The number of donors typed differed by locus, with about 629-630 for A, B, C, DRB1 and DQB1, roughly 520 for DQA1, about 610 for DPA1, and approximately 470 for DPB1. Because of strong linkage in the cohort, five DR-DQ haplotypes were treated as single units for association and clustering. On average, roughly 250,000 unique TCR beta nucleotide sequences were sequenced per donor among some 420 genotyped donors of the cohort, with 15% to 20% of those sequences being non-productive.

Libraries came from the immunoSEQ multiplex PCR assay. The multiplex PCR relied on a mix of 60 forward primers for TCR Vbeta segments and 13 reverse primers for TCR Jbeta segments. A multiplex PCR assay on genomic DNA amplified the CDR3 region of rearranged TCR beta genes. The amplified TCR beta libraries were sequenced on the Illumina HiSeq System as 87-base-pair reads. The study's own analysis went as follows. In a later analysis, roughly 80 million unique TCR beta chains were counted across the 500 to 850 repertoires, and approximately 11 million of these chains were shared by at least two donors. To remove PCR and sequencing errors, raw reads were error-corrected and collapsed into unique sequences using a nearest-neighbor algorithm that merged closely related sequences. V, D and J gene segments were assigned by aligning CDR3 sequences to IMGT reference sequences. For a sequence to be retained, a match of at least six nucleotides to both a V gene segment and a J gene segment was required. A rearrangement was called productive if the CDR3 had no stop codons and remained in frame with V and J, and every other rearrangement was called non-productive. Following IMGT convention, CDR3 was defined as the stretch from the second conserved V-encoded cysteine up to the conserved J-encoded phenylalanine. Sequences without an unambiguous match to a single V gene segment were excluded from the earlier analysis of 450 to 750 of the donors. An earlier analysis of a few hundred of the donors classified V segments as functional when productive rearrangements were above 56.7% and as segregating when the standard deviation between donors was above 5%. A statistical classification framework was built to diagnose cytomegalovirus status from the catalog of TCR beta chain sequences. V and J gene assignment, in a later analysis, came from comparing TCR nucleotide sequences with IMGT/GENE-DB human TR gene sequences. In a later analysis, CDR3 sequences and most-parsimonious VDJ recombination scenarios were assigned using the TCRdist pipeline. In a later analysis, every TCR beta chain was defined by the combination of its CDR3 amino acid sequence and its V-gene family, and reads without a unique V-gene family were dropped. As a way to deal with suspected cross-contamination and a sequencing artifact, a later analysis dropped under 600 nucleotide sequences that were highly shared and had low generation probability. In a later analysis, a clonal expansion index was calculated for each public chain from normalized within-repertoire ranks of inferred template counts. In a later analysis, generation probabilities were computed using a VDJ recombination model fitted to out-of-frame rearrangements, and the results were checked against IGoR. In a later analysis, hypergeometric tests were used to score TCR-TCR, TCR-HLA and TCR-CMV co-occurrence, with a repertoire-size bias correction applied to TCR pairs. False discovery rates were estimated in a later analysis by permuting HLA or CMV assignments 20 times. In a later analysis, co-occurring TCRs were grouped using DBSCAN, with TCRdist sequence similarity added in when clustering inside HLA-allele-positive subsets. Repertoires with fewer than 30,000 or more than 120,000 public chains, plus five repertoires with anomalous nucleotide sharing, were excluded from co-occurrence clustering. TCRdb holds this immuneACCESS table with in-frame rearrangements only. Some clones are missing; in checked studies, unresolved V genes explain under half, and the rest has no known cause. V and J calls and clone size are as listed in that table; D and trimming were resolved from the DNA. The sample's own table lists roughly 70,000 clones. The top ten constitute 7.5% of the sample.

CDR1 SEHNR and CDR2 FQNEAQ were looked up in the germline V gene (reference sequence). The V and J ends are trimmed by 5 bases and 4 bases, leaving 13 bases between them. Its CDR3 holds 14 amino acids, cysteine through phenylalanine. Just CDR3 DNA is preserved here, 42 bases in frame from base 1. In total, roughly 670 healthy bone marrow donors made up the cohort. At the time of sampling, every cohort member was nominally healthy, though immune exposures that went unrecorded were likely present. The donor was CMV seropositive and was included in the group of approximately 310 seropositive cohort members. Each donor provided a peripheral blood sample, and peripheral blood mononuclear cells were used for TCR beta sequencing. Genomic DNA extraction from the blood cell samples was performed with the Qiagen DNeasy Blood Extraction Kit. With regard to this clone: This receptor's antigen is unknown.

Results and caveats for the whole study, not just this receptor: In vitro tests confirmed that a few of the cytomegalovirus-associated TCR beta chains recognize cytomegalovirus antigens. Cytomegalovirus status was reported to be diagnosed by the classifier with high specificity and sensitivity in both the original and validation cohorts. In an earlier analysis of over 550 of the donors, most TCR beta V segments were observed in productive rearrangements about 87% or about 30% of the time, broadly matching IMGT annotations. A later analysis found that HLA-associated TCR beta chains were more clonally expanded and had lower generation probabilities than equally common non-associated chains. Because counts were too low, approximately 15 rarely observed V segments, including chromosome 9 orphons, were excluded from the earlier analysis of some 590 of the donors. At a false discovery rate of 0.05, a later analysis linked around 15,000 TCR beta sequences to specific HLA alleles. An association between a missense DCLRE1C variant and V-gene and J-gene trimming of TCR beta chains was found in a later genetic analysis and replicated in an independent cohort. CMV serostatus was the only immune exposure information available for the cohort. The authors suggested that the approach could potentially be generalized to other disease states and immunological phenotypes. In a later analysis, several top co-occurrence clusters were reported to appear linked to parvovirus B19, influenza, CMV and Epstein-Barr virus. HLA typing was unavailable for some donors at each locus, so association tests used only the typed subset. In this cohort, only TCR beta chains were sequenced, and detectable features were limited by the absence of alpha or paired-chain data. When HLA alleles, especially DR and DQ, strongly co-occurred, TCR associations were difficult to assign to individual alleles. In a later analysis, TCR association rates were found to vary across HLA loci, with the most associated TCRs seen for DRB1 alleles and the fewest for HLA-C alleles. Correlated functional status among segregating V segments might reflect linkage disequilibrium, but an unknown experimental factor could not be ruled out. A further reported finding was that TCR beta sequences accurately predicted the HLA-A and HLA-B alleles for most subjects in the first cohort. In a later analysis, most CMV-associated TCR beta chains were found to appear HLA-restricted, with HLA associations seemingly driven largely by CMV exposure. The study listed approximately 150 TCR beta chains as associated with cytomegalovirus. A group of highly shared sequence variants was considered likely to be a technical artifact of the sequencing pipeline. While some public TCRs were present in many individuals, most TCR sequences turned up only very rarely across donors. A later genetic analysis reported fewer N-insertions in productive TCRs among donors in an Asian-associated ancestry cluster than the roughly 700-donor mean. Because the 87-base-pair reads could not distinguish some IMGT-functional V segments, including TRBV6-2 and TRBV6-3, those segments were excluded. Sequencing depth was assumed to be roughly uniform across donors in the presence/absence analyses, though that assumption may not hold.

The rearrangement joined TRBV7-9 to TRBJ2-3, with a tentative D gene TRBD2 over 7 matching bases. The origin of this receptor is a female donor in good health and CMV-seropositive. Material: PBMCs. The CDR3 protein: CASSPKGGADTQYF. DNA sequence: TGTGCCAGCAGCCCTAAGGGGGGGGCAGATACGCAGTATTTT.